A single sample gave rise to the 3 T cell receptor beta chains below, sequenced in a study of blood T cell repertoires in COVID-19. Sequencing used immunoSEQ multiplex PCR; TCRdb keeps in-frame clones, though not all of them. The sample has 140,000 to 150,000 clones, almost 90% seen once. Specimen: peripheral blood. The source is a human donor in a cohort sampled during active COVID-19.

The J gene is TRBJ2-7, the V gene TRBV27; D gene unclear. V lost 0 bases to trimming and J lost 8 bases, with 11 bases between them. Looked up from germline, CDR1 is MNHEY and CDR2 is SMNVEV (reference sequence). The CDR3 extends over 13 amino acids. The CDR3 nucleotides are TGTGCCAGCAGTTTATCCACAGTGTCCCAGCAGTACTTC. The encoded protein is CASSLSTVSQQYF.

This clone was recorded a few times. The chain carries TRBV19 and TRBJ2-5; possible D gene TRBD2, 5 bases. V shed 7 bases and J shed 1 base, with 10 bases lying between them. The CDR3 extends over 13 amino acids. The germline V gene encodes CDR1 LNHDA and CDR2 SQIVND (reference sequence). CDR3 in amino acids: CASKGLSQETQYF. CDR3 in DNA: TGTGCCAGTAAAGGACTGAGCCAAGAGACCCAGTACTTC.

The V call is TRBV28, the J call TRBJ2-7, with TRBD1 identical over 7 bases. The CDR3 consists of 14 residues. Germline trimming cut 5 bases from V and 2 bases from J; bases unmatched to any gene: 6. Looked up from germline, CDR1 is MDHEN and CDR2 is SYDVKM. The CDR3 sequence is CASSARQGPYEQYF. The CDR3 coding sequence is TGTGCCAGCAGTGCCCGACAGGGACCCTACGAGCAGTACTTC.